The 5 T cell receptor beta chains given below trace back to one sample, sequenced in a study of blood T cells in healthy people across ages. Then a second PCR, running roughly 7 to 11 cycles, was carried out with a sample-barcoded 5' primer and a J-beta primer mix. TCRdb reprocessed the 5' RACE reads with MiXCR, giving one entry per CDR3 protein. The data contain 1.5 million to 2 million distinct CDR3 sequences, around 50% of them singletons. Material: blood. These TCRs come from a woman in her forties in good health.

The chain combines TRBV5-1 with TRBJ1-2, with 8 bases that match TRBD1. Germline CDR1 SGHRS, CDR2 YFSETQ. Losses at the gene ends were 4 bases for V and 8 bases for J; bases not matched to a gene: 16. This CDR3 is 16 amino acids long. For the CDR3, the DNA is TGCGCCAGCAGCCCAACCGTAGAAAGACAGGGGAACGGCTACACCTTC. Translation gives CASSPTVERQGNGYTF. Based on the CDR3 plus reference TRBV5-1 and TRBJ1-2, the full variable domain is KAGVTQTPRYLIKTRGQQVTLSCSPISGHRSVSWYQQTPGQGLQFLFEYFSETQRNKGNFPGRFSGRQFSNSRSEMNVSTLELGDSALYLCASSPTVERQGNGYTFGSGTRLTVV.

Comments on this clonotype: Sequence at one end of the junction differs from germline and may be a read error. This chain joins TRBV7-3 and TRBJ2-5, with 9 bases that match TRBD2. CDR1 and CDR2 (germline): SGHTA, FQGTGA. This CDR3 has 17 amino acids. CDR3 sequence reads: CAGSLTRLAGRKETQYF. The DNA for the CDR3 is TGTGCCGGCAGCTTAACCCGGCTAGCGGGGCGAAAAGAGACCCAGTACTTC. Drawing the rest from reference TRBV7-3 and TRBJ2-5, the complete variable domain is GAGVSQTPSNKVTEKGKYVELRCDPISGHTALYWYRQSLGQGPEFLIYFQGTGAADDSGLPNDRFFAVRPEGSVSTLKIQRTERGDSAVYLCAGSLTRLAGRKETQYFGPGTRLLVL.

The chain uses TRBV3-1 and TRBJ2-6, with a tentative D call TRBD2 (6 bases). Looked up from germline, CDR1 is LGHDT and CDR2 is YNNKEL (reference sequence). Between the trimmed V and J ends, which lost 0 bases and 0 bases, there was a span of 15 bases. The CDR3 totals 19 residues. In nucleotides, the CDR3 is TGTGCCAGCAGCCAAGATAGGTGGGGGGACCACTCTGGGGCCAACGTCCTGACTTTC. Amino acid sequence: CASSQDRWGDHSGANVLTF.

The chain combines TRBV27 with TRBJ1-4; D not resolved. V was shortened by 3 bases and J by 2 bases, with 10 bases between the two germline ends. The CDR3 has 15 amino acids. The V gene's germline CDR1 is MNHEY and CDR2 SMNVEV (reference sequence). In DNA, the CDR3 is TGTGCCAGCAGTTTTCTAGGAGGGACTAATGAAAAACTGTTTTTT. Protein sequence: CASSFLGGTNEKLFF.

There are a few counts of this clonotype. This chain connects TRBV4-3 to TRBJ1-6, with D possibly matching TRBD1 (6 bases). The V end was cut by 2 bases, the J end by 7 bases, with 15 bases between. Germline values: CDR1 LGHNA, CDR2 YSLEER. CDR3 length: 16 amino acids. CDR3 protein: CASSQTQDSRNSPLHF. The CDR3 DNA sequence: TGCGCCAGCAGCCAAACTCAGGACAGCCGGAATTCACCCCTCCACTTT.